These T cell receptor beta chains were read from a single sample in a study of control samples from healthy donors and cancer patients. Profiled with immunoSEQ multiplex PCR; TCRdb holds only in-frame clones, not every one. The table shows 40,000 to 55,000 clones, with approximately 89% occurring only once. The sequenced sample consisted of PBMCs. These receptor sequences come from a woman between 35 and 50 years old with head and neck cancer. Both conserved end residues are part of each CDR3. D genes are given only for firm matches. Only part of the rows carry a size: once, few, many, or a class if the clone is expanded.

TRBJ2-1 | - | TRBD2 | TRBV5-1 | TGCGCCAGCAGCTCAACTGGACTAGCGGGGGGGCCTAGGACCTACAATGAGCAGTTCTTC | CASSSTGLAGGPRTYNEQFF
TRBJ1-5 | - | TRBD1 | TRBV5-1 | TGCGCCAGCAGGGAGGGCAGGGGGTCCGGGCAGCCCCAGCATTTT | CASREGRGSGQPQHF
TRBJ2-7 | - | - | TRBV7-9 | TGTGCCAGCAGCTTAGTCACAGGGGGAGGGCTATACGAGCAGTACTTC | CASSLVTGGGLYEQYF
TRBJ2-5 | - | TRBD1 | TRBV18 | TGTGCCAGCTCGCCCGGACAGGGGGAGACCCAGTACTTC | CASSPGQGETQYF
TRBJ2-1 | few | TRBD2 | TRBV28 | TGTGCCAGCAGGCCGTCGCTAGCGGGAGGGTACAATGAGCAGTTCTTC | CASRPSLAGGYNEQFF
TRBJ2-1 | - | - | TRBV4-1 | TGCGCCAGCAGCCGCGGTCCCGGGCCCCTCTTCGGCCGTGAGCAGTTCTTC | CASSRGPGPLFGREQFF
TRBJ2-7 | once | TRBD1 | TRBV7-8 | TGTGCCAGCAGCTCACGGACAGGGCCCTACGAGCAGTACTTC | CASSSRTGPYEQYF
TRBJ2-4 | few | - | TRBV18 | TGTGCCAGCTCATCACAGCTAGGACAGAATATAGCCAAAAACATTCAGTACTTC | CASSSQLGQNIAKNIQYF
TRBJ1-5 | - | - | TRBV30 | TGTGCCTGGAGCTACGGGGGAGGGCTTCAGCCCCAGCATTTT | CAWSYGGGLQPQHF
TRBJ2-4 | - | - | TRBV6-2/TRBV6-3 | TGTGCCAGCAGTTACTCGACAGAAGTAATCGTAGCCAAAAACATTCAGTACTTC | CASSYSTEVIVAKNIQYF
TRBJ1-2 | - | TRBD1 | TRBV6-5 | TGTGCCAGCAGTCACCCTCAGGGGGGGGACTATGGCTACACCTTC | CASSHPQGGDYGYTF
TRBJ2-1 | once | TRBD1 | TRBV7-9 | TGTGCCAGCAGCTCCGGGACAGGGAACTACAATGAGCAGTTCTTC | CASSSGTGNYNEQFF
TRBJ1-2 | - | TRBD1 | TRBV7-9 | TGTGCCAGCAGCCCAACGTCCGGGACAGGGGGCGATGGCTACACCTTC | CASSPTSGTGGDGYTF
TRBJ1-3 | - | - | TRBV25-1 | TGTGCCAGCAGTAAATTCGCTGGAAACACCATATATTTT | CASSKFAGNTIYF
TRBJ2-1 | - | TRBD1 | TRBV10-3 | TGTGCCATCAGTGAGGGACAGGATGAGCAGTTCTTC | CAISEGQDEQFF
TRBJ2-1 | - | - | TRBV3-1/TRBV3-2 | TGTGCCAGCAGCCAAGAACGGCATGAGCAGTTCTTC | CASSQERHEQFF
TRBJ1-1 | - | - | TRBV19 | TGTGCCAGTAGTATGGGGATCATGAACACTGAAGCTTTCTTT | CASSMGIMNTEAFF
TRBJ1-4 | once | - | TRBV30 | TGTGCCTGGAGTGTAAACGGGGAAAAACTGTTTTTT | CAWSVNGEKLFF
TRBJ2-4 | - | - | TRBV30 | TGTGCCTTTGGGGATTGGGCCAAAAACATTCAGTACTTC | CAFGDWAKNIQYF
TRBJ1-3 | - | - | TRBV15 | TGTGCCACCAGCAGAGATCCCCCGCGGATCTCCGGAAACACCATATATTTT | CATSRDPPRISGNTIYF
TRBJ2-5 | - | - | TRBV30 | TGTGCCTGTAAGAATTCGGAGACCCAGTACTTC | CACKNSETQYF
TRBJ1-1 | - | - | TRBV6-5 | TGTGCCAGCAGTAGGACCCACTGGGGAACTGAAGCTTTCTTT | CASSRTHWGTEAFF
TRBJ2-7 | - | - | TRBV12-5 | TGTGCTAGTGGTTTGCCGAGGATCTCCTACGAGCAGTACTTC | CASGLPRISYEQYF
TRBJ1-3 | - | TRBD1 | TRBV29-1 | TGCAGCGTTGCAACAGGGGGTCCTGGAAACACCATATATTTT | CSVATGGPGNTIYF
TRBJ2-3 | - | - | TRBV3-1/TRBV3-2 | TGTGCCAGCAGCCAAGGTCGAGATACGCAGTATTTT | CASSQGRDTQYF
TRBJ1-2 | - | TRBD1 | TRBV10-3 | TGTGCCATCAGTTCGGGACAGGGGGTGGACTACACCTTC | CAISSGQGVDYTF
TRBJ1-2 | - | - | TRBV15 | TGTGCCACCAGGCACCCGGCCGGCTACACCTTC | CATRHPAGYTF
TRBJ2-7 | - | TRBD1 | TRBV3-1/TRBV3-2 | TGTGCCAGCAGCCTCGACCTAGGGGGCGACGAGCAGTACTTC | CASSLDLGGDEQYF
TRBJ1-1 | - | - | TRBV5-1 | TGCGCCAGCAGCGTCTATACCTCGAACACTGAAGCTTTCTTT | CASSVYTSNTEAFF
TRBJ2-3 | - | - | TRBV7-9 | TGTGCCAGCAGCTTAGGGGGACGCACAGATACGCAGTATTTT | CASSLGGRTDTQYF
TRBJ2-2 | - | - | TRBV5-1 | TGCGCCAGCAGCCTATCGGCCGGGGAGCTGTTTTTT | CASSLSAGELFF
TRBJ2-3 | - | TRBD2 | TRBV2 | TGTGCCGGGCGGACTAGCGGGGGAAACACAGATACGCAGTATTTT | CAGRTSGGNTDTQYF
TRBJ2-7 | - | - | TRBV30 | TGTGCCTGGCGGGAAAGCGGCTACGAGCAGTACTTC | CAWRESGYEQYF
TRBJ2-5 | - | - | TRBV5-1 | TGCGCCAGCAGCTTGGACGCGGGACGGCGCCAAGAGACCCAGTACTTC | CASSLDAGRRQETQYF
TRBJ2-5 | - | TRBD2 | TRBV27 | TGTGCCAGCAGTGCCCTCCTGGGGCGGGGGGCGCGGGAGACCCAGTACTTC | CASSALLGRGARETQYF
TRBJ2-3 | - | - | TRBV2 | TGTGCCAGTAGCCGGGACGGCGTTCGCACAGATACGCAGTATTTT | CASSRDGVRTDTQYF
TRBJ2-7 | - | - | TRBV7-9 | TGTGCCAGCAGCTTAGACGTCTCCTACGAGCAGTACTTC | CASSLDVSYEQYF
TRBJ1-3 | - | TRBD1 | TRBV4-1 | TGCGCCAGCAGCCTCGACAGGGGAAACCCTGGAAACACCATATATTTT | CASSLDRGNPGNTIYF
TRBJ2-1 | - | TRBD2 | TRBV6-5 | TGTGCCAGCAGTCTGCCTAGCGGGGGGAGCAATGAGCAGTTCTTC | CASSLPSGGSNEQFF
TRBJ2-1 | - | - | TRBV29-1 | TGCAGCGTTGAAGAAAGCTCCCTAGGGGATGAGCAGTTCTTC | CSVEESSLGDEQFF
TRBJ2-7 | - | - | TRBV28 | TGTGCCAGCAGTATAAGAGGGACACTCGGCTACGAGCAGTACTTC | CASSIRGTLGYEQYF
TRBJ2-7 | - | TRBD1 | TRBV5-1 | TGCGCCAGCAGGGGGCCGGGACAGGGGAGGGTCGTCGAGCAGTACTTC | CASRGPGQGRVVEQYF
TRBJ2-1 | - | TRBD2 | TRBV3-1/TRBV3-2 | TGTGCCAGCAGCCGCGGGTCGGTGGGGGGGGATGAGCAGTTCTTC | CASSRGSVGGDEQFF
TRBJ1-2 | - | - | TRBV6-6 | TGTGCCAGCAGGAATGACAGAGCCTGGGGCTACACCTTC | CASRNDRAWGYTF
TRBJ1-1 | - | - | TRBV11-1 | TGTGCCAGCAGCTACCATCTTAACACTGAAGCTTTCTTT | CASSYHLNTEAFF
TRBJ1-1 | - | - | TRBV5-5 | TGTGCCAGCAGCTTGGGGGGATTTAACACTGAAGCTTTCTTT | CASSLGGFNTEAFF
TRBJ2-1 | once | TRBD2 | TRBV7-2 | TGTGCCAGCAGCCAGCGACTAGCGGGAGGGCGGAATGAGCAGTTCTTC | CASSQRLAGGRNEQFF
TRBJ1-1 | - | - | TRBV4-1 | TGCGCCAGCAGCACCAGGGCTCAGGGGACTGAAGCTTTCTTT | CASSTRAQGTEAFF
TRBJ2-2 | - | TRBD1 | TRBV5-1 | TGCGCCAGCAGCTGGGGGGACAGGGACACCGGGGAGCTGTTTTTT | CASSWGDRDTGELFF
TRBJ2-6 | - | - | TRBV3-1/TRBV3-2 | TGTGCCAGCAGCCTTCAGGGATTTGCGGGCGGGGCCAACGTCCTGACTTTC | CASSLQGFAGGANVLTF